One and the same sample provided the 22 T cell receptor beta chains below, sequenced in a study of a mutant IDH1 vaccine in newly diagnosed glioma. Method: immunoSEQ multiplex PCR; TCRdb's copy keeps in-frame clones and lacks some. The repertoire holds about 32,000 clones, with around four fifths as singletons. Time point defined: week 11, during vaccination. Doses consisted of 300 ug of mutant IDH1 20-mer peptide each, paired with topical imiquimod. The antigens these receptors bind are not known. The sample in question was PBMCs, obtained from a glioma patient whose treatment included an IDH1 peptide vaccine. The receptors originated from a man in his thirties or forties with glioma.

J is TRBJ1-2 and V is TRBV6-5; tentative D call: TRBD1 (5 bases). Trimming removed 0 bases at V and 2 bases at J, with 13 bases between. The CDR3 length is 16 residues. Germline values: CDR1 MNHEY, CDR2 SVGAGI. CDR3 amino acids: CASSYSPGLANYGYTF. CDR3 nucleotides: TGTGCCAGCAGTTACTCCCCGGGGCTCGCGAACTATGGCTACACCTTC.

This clone came up a few times. The chain employs TRBV18 and TRBJ2-1; the D gene is possibly TRBD2 (5 bases). Germline V CDR1 and CDR2: KGHSH, LQKENI. CDR3 length equals 16 residues. The ends were cut back, 0 bases at V and 2 bases at J, with 11 bases in the middle. This CDR3 reads CASSPPFPGTYNEQFF. The CDR3 nucleotides read TGTGCCAGCTCACCACCTTTCCCGGGGACCTACAATGAGCAGTTCTTC.

A few counts support this clone. The chain is built from TRBV27 and TRBJ2-5; 9 bases fit TRBD2. J was trimmed by 4 bases and V by 2 bases; bases with no gene match: 5. The CDR3 is made up of 15 amino acids. Germline V gene sequence: CDR1 MNHEY, CDR2 SMNVEV (reference sequence). The CDR3 protein is CASSLGVLAGETQYF. DNA of the CDR3: TGTGCCAGCAGTTTAGGGGTACTAGCGGGAGAGACCCAGTACTTC.

There are a few counts of this clone. The V and J genes are TRBV28 and TRBJ1-1; D gene uncertain. Trimming removed 3 bases from V and 1 base from J, with 6 bases in between. Germline CDR1 is MDHEN and CDR2 is SYDVKM. The CDR3 spans 13 residues. The CDR3 sequence: CASSFNRNTEAFF. The CDR3 region has the DNA TGTGCCAGCAGTTTTAACCGGAACACTGAAGCTTTCTTT.

The V gene is TRBV7-8, the J gene TRBJ2-5; 8 nucleotides align to TRBD2. The length of the CDR3 is 13 residues. V was pared by 8 bases and J by 5 bases, with 7 bases of the junction left unmatched. Germline CDR1 reads SGHVS; CDR2 reads FQNEAQ. DNA for the CDR3: TGTGCCAGCGGAGCGGGAGAGAAGGAGACCCAGTACTTC. This encodes CASGAGEKETQYF. Drawing the rest from reference TRBV7-8 and TRBJ2-5, the complete variable domain is GAGVSQSPRYKVAKRGQDVALRCDPISGHVSLFWYQQALGQGPEFLTYFQNEAQLDKSGLPSDRFFAERPEGSVSTLKIQRTQQEDSAVYLCASGAGEKETQYFGPGTRLLVL.

The V call is TRBV18, the J call TRBJ1-4; no firm D call. V shed 5 bases and J shed 3 bases, with 13 bases lying between them. Germline V lookup: CDR1 KGHSH, CDR2 LQKENI. The CDR3 totals 15 residues. CDR3 region: CASSSRTSPNEKLFF. Written as DNA, the CDR3 is TGTGCCAGCTCATCCAGGACCAGCCCTAATGAAAAACTGTTTTTT.

This clone was seen only a few times. This chain joins TRBV7-9 and TRBJ2-2; 7 nucleotides match TRBD1. With 8 bases clipped from V and 4 bases from J, the junction kept 7 bases outside the gene matches. The CDR3 runs 14 residues. Per germline, CDR1 SEHNR and CDR2 FQNEAQ (reference sequence). The CDR3 nucleotides read TGTGCCAGCCTGGGGTCAGGGGGCACCGGGGAGCTGTTTTTT. It is translated as CASLGSGGTGELFF.

The chain joins TRBV7-2 to TRBJ1-4; D is uncertain. Trimming removed 5 bases at V and 3 bases at J, with 7 bases between. CDR1 and CDR2 from the germline V gene are SGHTA and FQGNSA. The CDR3 runs to 13 residues. DNA for the CDR3: TGTGCCAGCAGCCGAGGGTCTAATGAAAAACTGTTTTTT. Amino acids: CASSRGSNEKLFF.

The genes are TRBV30 and TRBJ1-5; D is unresolved. V lost 0 bases and J 7 bases, leaving 7 bases between the germline ends. Germline lookup yields CDR1 GTSNPN and CDR2 SVGIG (reference sequence). The CDR3 totals 12 residues. The CDR3 DNA reads as TGTGCCTGGAGTGTAAGTCGCCAGCCCCAGCATTTT. It yields the protein CAWSVSRQPQHF.

The V call is TRBV5-1, the J call TRBJ1-4, with no clear D. The CDR3 has 15 residues. Trimming removed 0 bases from V and 4 bases from J, with 10 bases in between. Germline V gives CDR1 SGHRS, CDR2 YFSETQ. Here the CDR3 reads CASSLVGVDNEKLFF. The CDR3 DNA is TGCGCCAGCAGCTTGGTCGGGGTTGATAATGAAAAACTGTTTTTT.

This chain joins TRBV15 and TRBJ1-4; D is undetermined. The CDR3 extends over 12 amino acids. V was trimmed by 0 bases and J by 7 bases, leaving 3 bases between them. CDR1 and CDR2 (germline): LNHNV, YYDKDF (reference sequence). The CDR3 coding sequence is TGTGCCACCAGCAGAGAAGTTGAAAAACTGTTTTTT. It encodes CATSREVEKLFF.

This chain connects TRBV4-2 to TRBJ1-1, with no clear D. Germline V gives CDR1 LGHNA, CDR2 YNFKEQ. The CDR3 extends over 15 amino acids. Trimming pared 0 bases from V and 2 bases from J, leaving 10 bases between. CDR3 loop: CASSQELQGNTEAFF. The CDR3, as DNA: TGTGCCAGCAGCCAAGAACTACAAGGAAACACTGAAGCTTTCTTT.

The chain links TRBV2 to TRBJ1-1, with TRBD1 matching over 8 bases. The V gene's germline CDR1 is SNHLY and CDR2 FYNNEI. This CDR3 is 13 amino acids long. V dropped 11 bases and J dropped 1; count of bases not matched to a gene: 6. The chain's CDR3 is CAGRTGPNTEAFF. The CDR3 coding sequence is TGTGCCGGTAGGACAGGGCCGAACACTGAAGCTTTCTTT.

The V gene is TRBV6-1, the J gene TRBJ2-1; D possibly corresponds to TRBD1 (6 bases). The CDR3 is made up of 12 amino acids. Germline-derived CDR1 and CDR2 are MNHNS and SASEGT. Trimming stripped 6 bases from V and 8 bases from J, with 11 bases between. CDR3 nucleotides: TGTGCCAGCAGGAAGGACAGCCATGAGCAGTTCTTC. Amino acids: CASRKDSHEQFF.

This sequence joins TRBV9 and TRBJ1-1; 7 nucleotides align to TRBD1. Trimming removed 0 bases from V and 0 bases from J; junction bases left unmatched: 5. Germline lookup yields CDR1 SGDLS and CDR2 YYNGEE. CDR3 length: 16 amino acids. This CDR3 is CASSVDPGGMNTEAFF. CDR3 DNA: TGTGCCAGCAGCGTAGACCCAGGGGGAATGAACACTGAAGCTTTCTTT.

The chain is built from TRBV9 and TRBJ1-2, with D perhaps matching TRBD1 (6 bases). Deletions cut 0 bases from V and 5 bases from J, with 8 bases between. CDR1 is SGDLS, CDR2 YYNGEE, per germline. The CDR3 loop spans 13 amino acids. The CDR3 DNA reads TGTGCCAGCAGCGTAGTGACAGGTTATGGCTACACCTTC. This encodes CASSVVTGYGYTF.

The chain joins TRBV30 to TRBJ1-4; D gene uncertain. The length of the CDR3 is 14 residues. Trimming removed 4 bases from V and 1 base from J, with 10 bases in between. The germline V gene has CDR1 GTSNPN and CDR2 SVGIG (reference sequence). CDR3 sequence: CAWIPPETNEKLFF. DNA for the CDR3: TGTGCCTGGATCCCTCCCGAAACTAATGAAAAACTGTTTTTT.

This chain links TRBV29-1 with TRBJ2-1; 7 bases map to TRBD1. Germline assignment: CDR1 SQVTM and CDR2 ANQGSEA. The CDR3 totals 14 residues. V trimming: 7 bases; J trimming: 4 bases; junction bases outside the gene matches: 10. This chain's CDR3 is CSAGKRDRYNEQFF. DNA for the CDR3: TGCAGCGCCGGGAAAAGGGACAGATACAATGAGCAGTTCTTC.

The chain links TRBV11-3 to TRBJ2-1; D might be TRBD2 (6 bases). This CDR3 has 14 amino acids. Germline values: CDR1 SGHNT, CDR2 YENEEA. Trimming pared 5 bases from V and 7 bases from J, leaving 15 bases between. This chain's CDR3 is CASSPGRRGNEQFF. The CDR3, as DNA: TGTGCCAGCAGCCCCGGTCGACGGGGGAATGAGCAGTTCTTC.

The chain employs TRBV4-3 and TRBJ2-7; D may correspond to TRBD1 or TRBD2 (6 bases each). The CDR3 runs 16 residues. Germline-derived CDR1 and CDR2 are LGHNA and YSLEER. V lost 0 bases and J 2 bases, leaving 14 bases between the germline ends. DNA of the CDR3: TGCGCCAGCAGCCAAGAATGGGCAGGGGAGGCCTACGAGCAGTACTTC. Amino acid sequence: CASSQEWAGEAYEQYF.

This rearrangement joins TRBV30 to TRBJ1-5; the match to TRBD1 covers 7 bases. V was pared by 3 bases and J by 6 bases, with 11 bases of the junction left unmatched. CDR1 and CDR2 (germline): GTSNPN, SVGIG (reference sequence). The CDR3 length is 15 residues. Here the CDR3 DNA reads TGTGCCTGGAGCCCATTAGACAGGGAACGTCAGCCCCAGCATTTT. It encodes CAWSPLDRERQPQHF.

The chain couples TRBV7-9 to TRBJ2-7; 11 nucleotides line up with TRBD2. CDR3 length: 16 residues. Germline assignment: CDR1 SEHNR and CDR2 FQNEAQ (reference sequence). V dropped 5 bases and J dropped 2; count of bases not matched to a gene: 8. The DNA for the CDR3 is TGTGCCAGCAGCATCCTCCTAGCGGGGGGTACCTACGAGCAGTACTTC. Its protein product is CASSILLAGGTYEQYF.